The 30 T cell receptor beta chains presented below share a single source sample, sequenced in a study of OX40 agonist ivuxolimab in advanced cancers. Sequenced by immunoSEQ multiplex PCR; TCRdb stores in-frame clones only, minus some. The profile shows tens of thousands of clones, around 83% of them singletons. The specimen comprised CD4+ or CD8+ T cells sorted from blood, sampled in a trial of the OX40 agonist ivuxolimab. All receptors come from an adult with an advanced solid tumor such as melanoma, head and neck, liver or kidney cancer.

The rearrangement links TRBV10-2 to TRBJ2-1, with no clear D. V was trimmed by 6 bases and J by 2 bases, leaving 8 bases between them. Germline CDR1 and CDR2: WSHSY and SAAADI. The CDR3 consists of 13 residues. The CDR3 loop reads CASSTNPYNEQFF. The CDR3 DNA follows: TGCGCCAGCAGCACCAACCCCTACAATGAGCAGTTCTTC.

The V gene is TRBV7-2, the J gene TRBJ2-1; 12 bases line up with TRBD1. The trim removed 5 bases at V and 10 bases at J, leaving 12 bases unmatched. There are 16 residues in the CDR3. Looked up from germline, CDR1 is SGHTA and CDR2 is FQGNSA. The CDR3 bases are TGTGCCAGCAGCCCCAACCGGGACAGGGGGCGCGGAGAGCAGTTCTTC. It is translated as CASSPNRDRGRGEQFF.

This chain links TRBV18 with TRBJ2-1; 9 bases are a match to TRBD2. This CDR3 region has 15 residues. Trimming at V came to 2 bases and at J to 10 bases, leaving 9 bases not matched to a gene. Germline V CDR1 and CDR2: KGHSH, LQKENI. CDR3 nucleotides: TGTGCCAGCTCACCAGCTAGCGGGAAGGGAAGAGAGCAGTTCTTC. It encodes CASSPASGKGREQFF.

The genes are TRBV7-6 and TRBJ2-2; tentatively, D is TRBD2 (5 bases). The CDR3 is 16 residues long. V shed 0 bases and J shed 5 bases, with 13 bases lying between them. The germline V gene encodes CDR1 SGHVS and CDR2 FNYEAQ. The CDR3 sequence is CASSLASYGLTGELFF. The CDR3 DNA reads TGTGCCAGCAGCTTAGCGAGCTATGGACTGACCGGGGAGCTGTTTTTT.

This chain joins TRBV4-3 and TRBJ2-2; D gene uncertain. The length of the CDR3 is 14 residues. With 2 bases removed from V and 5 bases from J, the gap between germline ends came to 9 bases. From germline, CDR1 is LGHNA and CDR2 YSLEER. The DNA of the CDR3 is TGCGCCAGCAGCCAAAAGGGAAGGACCGGGGAGCTGTTTTTT. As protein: CASSQKGRTGELFF.

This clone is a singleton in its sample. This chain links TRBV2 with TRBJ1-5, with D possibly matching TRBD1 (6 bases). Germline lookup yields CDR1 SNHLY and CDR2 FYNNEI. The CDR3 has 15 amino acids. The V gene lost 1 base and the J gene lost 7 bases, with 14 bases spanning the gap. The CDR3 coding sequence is TGTGCCAGCAGTGAAGTTGGGGGGCGCGGACAGCCCCAGCATTTT. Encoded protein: CASSEVGGRGQPQHF.

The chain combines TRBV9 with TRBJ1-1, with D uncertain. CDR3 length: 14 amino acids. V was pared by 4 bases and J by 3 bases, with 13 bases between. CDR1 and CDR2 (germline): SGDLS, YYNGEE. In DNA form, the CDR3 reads TGTGCCAGCAGCCTTTATGAAGCCGACACTGAAGCTTTCTTT. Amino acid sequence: CASSLYEADTEAFF.

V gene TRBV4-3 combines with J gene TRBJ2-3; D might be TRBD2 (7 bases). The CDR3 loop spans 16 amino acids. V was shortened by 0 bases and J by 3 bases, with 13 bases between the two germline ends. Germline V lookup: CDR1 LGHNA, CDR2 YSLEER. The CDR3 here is CASSQDVRGGTDTQYF. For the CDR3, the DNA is TGCGCCAGCAGCCAAGATGTTAGGGGGGGTACAGATACGCAGTATTTT.

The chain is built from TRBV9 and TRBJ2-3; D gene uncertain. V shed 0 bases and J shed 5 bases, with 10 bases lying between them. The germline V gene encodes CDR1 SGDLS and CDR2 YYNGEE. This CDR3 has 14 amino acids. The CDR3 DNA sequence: TGTGCCAGCAGCGTAGAAGGCGCCCAAGATACGCAGTATTTT. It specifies CASSVEGAQDTQYF.

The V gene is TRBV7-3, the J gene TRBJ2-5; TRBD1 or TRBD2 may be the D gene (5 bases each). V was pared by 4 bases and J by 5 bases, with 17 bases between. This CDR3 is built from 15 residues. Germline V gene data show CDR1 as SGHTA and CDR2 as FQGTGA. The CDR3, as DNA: TGTGCCAGCAGCTCCTCCGGGGCCCAGGGCGAGACCCAGTACTTC. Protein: CASSSSGAQGETQYF.

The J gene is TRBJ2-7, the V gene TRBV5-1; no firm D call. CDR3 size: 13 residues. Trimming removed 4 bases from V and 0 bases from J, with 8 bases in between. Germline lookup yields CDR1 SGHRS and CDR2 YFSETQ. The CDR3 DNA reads TGCGCCAGCAGCCCCTCCGTCTCCTACGAGCAGTACTTC. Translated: CASSPSVSYEQYF.

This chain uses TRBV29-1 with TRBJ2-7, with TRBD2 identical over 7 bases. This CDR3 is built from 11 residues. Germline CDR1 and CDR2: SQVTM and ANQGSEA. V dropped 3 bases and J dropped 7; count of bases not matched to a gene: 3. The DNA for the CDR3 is TGCAGCGTTGAGGGAGGGCGGGAGCAGTACTTC. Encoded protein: CSVEGGREQYF.

The CDR3 here is CASSPDRIRSYEQYF. The CDR3 bases are TGTGCCAGCTCACCGGACAGGATAAGGTCCTACGAGCAGTACTTC. The chain carries TRBV18 and TRBJ2-7; 7 positions agree with TRBD1. Germline V gene data show CDR1 as KGHSH and CDR2 as LQKENI. The CDR3 runs 15 residues. Trimming removed 3 bases from V and 1 base from J; junction bases left unmatched: 6.

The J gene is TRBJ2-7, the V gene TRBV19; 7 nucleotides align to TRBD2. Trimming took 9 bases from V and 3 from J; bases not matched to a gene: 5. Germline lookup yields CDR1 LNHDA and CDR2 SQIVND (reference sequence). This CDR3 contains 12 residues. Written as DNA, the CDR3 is TGTGCCAGCGGGGGGTCTTACTACGAGCAGTACTTC. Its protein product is CASGGSYYEQYF. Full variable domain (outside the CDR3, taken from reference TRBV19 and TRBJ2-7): DGGITQSPKYLFRKEGQNVTLSCEQNLNHDAMYWYRQDPGQGLRLIYYSQIVNDFQKGDIAEGYSVSREKKESFPLTVTSAQKNPTAFYLCASGGSYYEQYFGPGTRLTVT.

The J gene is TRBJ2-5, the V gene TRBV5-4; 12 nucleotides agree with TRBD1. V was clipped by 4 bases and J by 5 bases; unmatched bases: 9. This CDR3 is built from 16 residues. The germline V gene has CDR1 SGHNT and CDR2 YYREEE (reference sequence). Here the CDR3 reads CASSPGQGASQETQYF. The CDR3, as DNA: TGTGCCAGCAGCCCGGGACAGGGGGCATCGCAGGAGACCCAGTACTTC.

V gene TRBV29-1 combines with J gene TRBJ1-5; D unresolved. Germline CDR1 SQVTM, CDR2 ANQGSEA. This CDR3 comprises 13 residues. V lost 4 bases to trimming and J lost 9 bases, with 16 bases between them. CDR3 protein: CSVVPDGGGPQHF. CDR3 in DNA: TGCAGCGTTGTCCCCGACGGCGGAGGGCCCCAGCATTTT.

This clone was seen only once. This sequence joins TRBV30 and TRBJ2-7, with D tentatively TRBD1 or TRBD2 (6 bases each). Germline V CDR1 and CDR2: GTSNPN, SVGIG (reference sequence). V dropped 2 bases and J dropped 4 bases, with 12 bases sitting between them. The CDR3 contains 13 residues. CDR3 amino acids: CAWSTGGQYEQYF. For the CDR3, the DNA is TGTGCCTGGAGTACTGGGGGGCAGTACGAGCAGTACTTC.

The CDR3 DNA sequence: TGTGCCAGCAGTTACTCCTTGGGACAGGGGGTCGACGAGCAGTACTTC. This translates into CASSYSLGQGVDEQYF. The rearrangement uses TRBV6-6 and TRBJ2-7, with TRBD1 matching over 11 bases. This CDR3 is built from 16 residues. Germline values: CDR1 MNHNY, CDR2 SVGAGI (reference sequence). Trimming cost V 0 bases and J 5 bases; bases outside gene matches: 6.

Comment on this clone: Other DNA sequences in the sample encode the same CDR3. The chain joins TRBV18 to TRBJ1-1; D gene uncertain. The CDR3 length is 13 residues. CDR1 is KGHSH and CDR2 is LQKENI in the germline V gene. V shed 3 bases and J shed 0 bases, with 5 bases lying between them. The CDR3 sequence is CASSPGLNTEAFF. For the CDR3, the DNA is TGTGCCAGCTCACCCGGATTGAACACTGAAGCTTTCTTT.

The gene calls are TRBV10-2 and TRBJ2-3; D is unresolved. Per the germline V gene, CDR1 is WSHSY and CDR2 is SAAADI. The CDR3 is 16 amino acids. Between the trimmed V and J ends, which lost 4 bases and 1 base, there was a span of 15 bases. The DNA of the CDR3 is TGCGCCAGCAGTGGGTCAGAGCAGGCCCGCACAGATACGCAGTATTTT. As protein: CASSGSEQARTDTQYF.

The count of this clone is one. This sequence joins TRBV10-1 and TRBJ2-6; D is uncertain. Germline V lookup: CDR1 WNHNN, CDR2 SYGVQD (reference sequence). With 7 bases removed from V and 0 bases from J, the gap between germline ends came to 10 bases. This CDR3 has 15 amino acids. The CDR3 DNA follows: TGCGCCAGCATTGGACGTATCTCTGGGGCCAACGTCCTGACTTTC. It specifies CASIGRISGANVLTF.

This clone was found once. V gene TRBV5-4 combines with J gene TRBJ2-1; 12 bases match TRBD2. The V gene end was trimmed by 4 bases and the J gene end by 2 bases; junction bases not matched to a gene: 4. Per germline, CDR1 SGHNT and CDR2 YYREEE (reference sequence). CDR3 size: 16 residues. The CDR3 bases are TGTGCCAGCAGCCCCGGACTAGCGGGGCCCTACAATGAGCAGTTCTTC. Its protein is CASSPGLAGPYNEQFF.

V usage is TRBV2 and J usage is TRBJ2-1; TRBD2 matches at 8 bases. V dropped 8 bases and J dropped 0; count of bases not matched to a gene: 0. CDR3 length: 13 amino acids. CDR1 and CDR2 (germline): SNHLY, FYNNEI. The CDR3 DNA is TGTGCCAGCGGGACTAGCTCCTACAATGAGCAGTTCTTC. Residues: CASGTSSYNEQFF. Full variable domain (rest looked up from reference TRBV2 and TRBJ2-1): EPEVTQTPSHQVTQMGQEVILRCVPISNHLYFYWYRQILGQKVEFLVSFYNNEISEKSEIFDDQFSVERPDGSNFTLKIRSTKLEDSAMYFCASGTSSYNEQFFGPGTRLTVL.

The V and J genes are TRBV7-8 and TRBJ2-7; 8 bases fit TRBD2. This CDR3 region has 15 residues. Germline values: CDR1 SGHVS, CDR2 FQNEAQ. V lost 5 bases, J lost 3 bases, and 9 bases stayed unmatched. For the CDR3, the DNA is TGTGCCAGCAGCGCCCAGGCCAGCGGGGGCTACGAGCAGTACTTC. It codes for CASSAQASGGYEQYF.

In DNA form, the CDR3 reads TGTGCCAGCAATTATCGGGGGACCTACGAGCAGTACTTC. Translating it yields CASNYRGTYEQYF. The chain carries TRBV6-6 and TRBJ2-7, with a tentative D call TRBD2 (6 bases). Trimming pared 7 bases from V and 2 bases from J, leaving 12 bases between. This CDR3 spans 13 amino acids. In germline, CDR1 is MNHNY, CDR2 SVGAGI (reference sequence).

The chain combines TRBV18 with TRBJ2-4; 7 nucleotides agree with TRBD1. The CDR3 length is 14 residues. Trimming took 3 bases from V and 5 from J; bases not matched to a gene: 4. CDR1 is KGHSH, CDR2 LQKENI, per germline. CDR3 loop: CASSPDRVQNIQYF. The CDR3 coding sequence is TGTGCCAGCTCACCTGACAGGGTCCAAAACATTCAGTACTTC.

The CDR3 region is CASSLNGDNEQFF. Written as DNA, the CDR3 is TGCGCCAGCAGCTTGAACGGGGACAATGAGCAGTTCTTC. The rearrangement links TRBV5-1 to TRBJ2-1, with a tentative D call TRBD2 (5 bases). There are 13 residues in the CDR3. The V end was cut by 1 base, the J end by 5 bases, with 7 bases between. Germline CDR1 is SGHRS and CDR2 is YFSETQ.

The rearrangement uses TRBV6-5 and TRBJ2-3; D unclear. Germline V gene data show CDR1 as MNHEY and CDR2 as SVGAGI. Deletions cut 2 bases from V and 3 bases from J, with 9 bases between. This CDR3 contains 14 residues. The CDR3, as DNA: TGTGCCAGCAGTTACACAGAAGGGACAGATACGCAGTATTTT. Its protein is CASSYTEGTDTQYF.

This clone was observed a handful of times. The chain's CDR3 is CASIGALGSPLHF. DNA for the CDR3: TGTGCCAGTATCGGGGCTTTGGGCTCACCCCTCCACTTT. The rearrangement links TRBV19 to TRBJ1-6; D might be TRBD1 (5 bases). CDR1 is LNHDA and CDR2 is SQIVND in the germline V gene (reference sequence). Trimming removed 7 bases from V and 10 bases from J, with 14 bases in between. The length of the CDR3 is 13 residues.

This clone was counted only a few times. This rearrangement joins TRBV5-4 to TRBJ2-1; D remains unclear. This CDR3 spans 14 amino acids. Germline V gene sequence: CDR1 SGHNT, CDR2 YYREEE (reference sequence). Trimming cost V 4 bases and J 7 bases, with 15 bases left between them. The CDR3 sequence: CASSPTVGTNEQFF. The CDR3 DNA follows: TGTGCCAGCAGCCCCACGGTGGGAACAAATGAGCAGTTCTTC.